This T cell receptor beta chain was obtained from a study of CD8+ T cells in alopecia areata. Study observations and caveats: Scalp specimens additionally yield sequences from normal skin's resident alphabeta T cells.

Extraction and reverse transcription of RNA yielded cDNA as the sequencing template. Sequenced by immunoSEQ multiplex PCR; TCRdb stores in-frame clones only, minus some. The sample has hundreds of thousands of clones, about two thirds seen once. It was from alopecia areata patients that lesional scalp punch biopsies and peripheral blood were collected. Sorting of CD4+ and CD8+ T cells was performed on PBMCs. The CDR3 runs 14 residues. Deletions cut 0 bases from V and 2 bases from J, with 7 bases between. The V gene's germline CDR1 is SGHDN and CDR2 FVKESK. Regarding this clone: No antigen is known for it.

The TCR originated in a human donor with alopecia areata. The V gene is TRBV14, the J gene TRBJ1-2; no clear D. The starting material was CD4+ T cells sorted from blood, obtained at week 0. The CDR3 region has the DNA TGTGCCAGCAGCCAAGATAGGAGGAACTATGGCTACACCTTC. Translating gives CASSQDRRNYGYTF.